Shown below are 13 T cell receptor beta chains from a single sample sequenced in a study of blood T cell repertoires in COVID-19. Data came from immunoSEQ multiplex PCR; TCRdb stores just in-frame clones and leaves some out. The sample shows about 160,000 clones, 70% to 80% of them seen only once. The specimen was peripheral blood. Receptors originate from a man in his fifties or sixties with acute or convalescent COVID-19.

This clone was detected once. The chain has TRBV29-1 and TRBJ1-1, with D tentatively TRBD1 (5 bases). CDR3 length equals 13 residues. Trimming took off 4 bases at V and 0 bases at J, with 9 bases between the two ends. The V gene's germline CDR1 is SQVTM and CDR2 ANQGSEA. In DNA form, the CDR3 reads TGCAGCGTTGCTGGCAGGGTGAACACTGAAGCTTTCTTT. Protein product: CSVAGRVNTEAFF.

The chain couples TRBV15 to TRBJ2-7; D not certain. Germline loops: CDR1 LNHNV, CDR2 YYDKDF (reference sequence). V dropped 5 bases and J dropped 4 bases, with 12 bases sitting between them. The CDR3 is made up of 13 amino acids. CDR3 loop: CATSLAVQYEQYF. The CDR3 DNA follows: TGTGCCACCAGCTTAGCTGTCCAGTACGAGCAGTACTTC.

The CDR3 sequence is CASSMDSGNTEAFF. The DNA for the CDR3 is TGTGCCAGCAGCATGGACAGTGGAAACACTGAAGCTTTCTTT. This chain links TRBV7-3 with TRBJ1-1; D perhaps matches TRBD1 (6 bases). Germline CDR1 SGHTA, CDR2 FQGTGA. This CDR3 is 14 amino acids long. V lost 5 bases and J lost 2, with 12 bases in between.

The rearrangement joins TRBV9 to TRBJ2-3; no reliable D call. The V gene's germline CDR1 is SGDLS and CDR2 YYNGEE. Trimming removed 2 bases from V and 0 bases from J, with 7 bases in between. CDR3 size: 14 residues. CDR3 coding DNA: TGTGCCAGCAGCGTGACACCTAGCACAGATACGCAGTATTTT. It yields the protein CASSVTPSTDTQYF.

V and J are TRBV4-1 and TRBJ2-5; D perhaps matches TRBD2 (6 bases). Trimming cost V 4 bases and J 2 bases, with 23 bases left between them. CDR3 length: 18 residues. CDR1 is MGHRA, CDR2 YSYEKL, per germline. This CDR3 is CASSLSRGGEKRQETQYF. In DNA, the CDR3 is TGCGCCAGCAGCCTGTCTAGGGGCGGGGAGAAAAGACAAGAGACCCAGTACTTC.

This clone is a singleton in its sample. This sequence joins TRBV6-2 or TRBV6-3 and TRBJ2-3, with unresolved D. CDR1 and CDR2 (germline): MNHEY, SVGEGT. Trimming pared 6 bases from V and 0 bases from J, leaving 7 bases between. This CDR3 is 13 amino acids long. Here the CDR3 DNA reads TGTGCCAGCAGGCCTGTAAGCACAGATACGCAGTATTTT. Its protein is CASRPVSTDTQYF.

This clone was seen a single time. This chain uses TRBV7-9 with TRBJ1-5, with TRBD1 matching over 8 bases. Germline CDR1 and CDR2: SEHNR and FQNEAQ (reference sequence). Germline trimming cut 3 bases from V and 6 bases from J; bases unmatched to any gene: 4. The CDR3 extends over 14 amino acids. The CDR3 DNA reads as TGTGCCAGCAGCTTCTCAGGGGGCGGTCAGCCCCAGCATTTT. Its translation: CASSFSGGGQPQHF.

CDR3 in DNA: TGTGCCAGCAGCAACCCGGGACTAGCGGGGGGGCCAGAGGTTCGCAATGAGCAGTTCTTC. Translating it yields CASSNPGLAGGPEVRNEQFF. V usage is TRBV21-1 and J usage is TRBJ2-1; whether TRBD2, the table's D call, matches the DNA was not checked. TRBV21-1 is an annotated pseudogene. The CDR3 has 20 amino acids.

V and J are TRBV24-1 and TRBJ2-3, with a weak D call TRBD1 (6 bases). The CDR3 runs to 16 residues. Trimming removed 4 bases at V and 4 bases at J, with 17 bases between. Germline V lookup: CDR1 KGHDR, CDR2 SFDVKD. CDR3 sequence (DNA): TGTGCCACCAGTGAACCCAACAGGGCCCTCTCAGATACGCAGTATTTT. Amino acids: CATSEPNRALSDTQYF.

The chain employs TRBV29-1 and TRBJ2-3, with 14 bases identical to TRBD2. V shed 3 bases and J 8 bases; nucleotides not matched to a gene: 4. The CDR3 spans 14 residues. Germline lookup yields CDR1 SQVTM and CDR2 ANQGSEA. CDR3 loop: CSVETSGGVGTQYF. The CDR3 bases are TGCAGCGTTGAGACTAGCGGGGGGGTGGGTACGCAGTATTTT.

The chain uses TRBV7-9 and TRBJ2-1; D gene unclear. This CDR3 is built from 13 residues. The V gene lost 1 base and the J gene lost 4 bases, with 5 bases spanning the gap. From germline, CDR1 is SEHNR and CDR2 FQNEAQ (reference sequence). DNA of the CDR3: TGTGCCAGCAGCTTAGAACAGTACAATGAGCAGTTCTTC. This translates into CASSLEQYNEQFF.

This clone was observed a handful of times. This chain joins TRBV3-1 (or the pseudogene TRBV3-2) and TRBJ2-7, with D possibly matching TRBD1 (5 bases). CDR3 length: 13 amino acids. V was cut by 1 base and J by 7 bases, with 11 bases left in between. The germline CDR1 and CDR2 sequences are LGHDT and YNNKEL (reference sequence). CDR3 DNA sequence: TGTGCCAGCAGCCAAGGGGGCTCGAGGGAGCAGTACTTC. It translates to CASSQGGSREQYF.

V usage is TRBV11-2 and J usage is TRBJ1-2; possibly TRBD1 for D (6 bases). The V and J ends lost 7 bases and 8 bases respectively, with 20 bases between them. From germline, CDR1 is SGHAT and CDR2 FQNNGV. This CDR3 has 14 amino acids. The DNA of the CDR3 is TGTGCCAGCACCCCCCTCGAAGGGGGTTTAGGCTACACCTTC. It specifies CASTPLEGGLGYTF.